These 21 T cell receptor beta chains originate from one sample sequenced in a study of CD8 T cells in Susac syndrome. Reverse transcription of about 0.5 to 1 ug RNA used random hexamers. TCRdb redid the calling of the immunoSEQ multiplex PCR reads with MiXCR, one entry per CDR3 protein. The sample includes about 180,000 distinct CDR3 sequences, roughly 96% seen only once; the top ten take about 0.15%. Material: CD8+ T cells from PBMCs. Every receptor here comes from a human donor with multiple sclerosis.

The chain uses TRBV20-1 and TRBJ2-1, with 12 bases fitting TRBD2. CDR3 length: 16 residues. Germline V gene sequence: CDR1 DFQATT, CDR2 SNEGSKA (reference sequence). V lost 6 bases and J lost 2; bases outside the gene matches: 8. The CDR3 spells CSAPTSGSLAYNEQFF. Here the CDR3 DNA reads TGCAGTGCGCCGACTAGCGGGAGTTTGGCCTACAATGAGCAGTTCTTC.

The chain combines TRBV20-1 with TRBJ2-3, with unresolved D. V lost 2 bases to trimming and J lost 6 bases, with 9 bases between them. Germline V gene sequence: CDR1 DFQATT, CDR2 SNEGSKA (reference sequence). CDR3 length equals 12 residues. The DNA for the CDR3 is TGCAGTGCTAGACCACCTGGGGATACGCAGTATTTT. Translation: CSARPPGDTQYF.

J is TRBJ1-4 and V is TRBV29-1, with D hard to call. The CDR3 extends over 11 amino acids. Germline CDR1 SQVTM, CDR2 ANQGSEA. V shed 4 bases and J shed 4 bases, with 4 bases lying between them. DNA for the CDR3: TGCAGCGTTGGAGTTAATGAAAAACTGTTTTTT. Encoded protein: CSVGVNEKLFF.

This clonotype has more than one count but fewer than ten. This chain uses TRBV7-9 with TRBJ2-7, with D perhaps TRBD1 or TRBD2 (7 bases each). V was trimmed by 3 bases and J by 2 bases, leaving 11 bases between them. The CDR3 totals 14 residues. From germline, CDR1 is SEHNR and CDR2 FQNEAQ (reference sequence). This CDR3 reads CASSFQGGTYEQYF. The CDR3, as DNA: TGTGCCAGCAGCTTTCAGGGGGGGACCTACGAGCAGTACTTC.

V is TRBV12-3 or TRBV12-4 and J is TRBJ2-5; D remains ambiguous. CDR3 length: 14 amino acids. V lost 3 bases to trimming and J lost 2 bases, with 10 bases between them. CDR3 sequence reads: CASSLGQMQETQYF. The CDR3 coding sequence is TGTGCCAGCAGTTTGGGTCAGATGCAAGAGACCCAGTACTTC.

This clonotype was detected only once. The chain joins TRBV3-1 to TRBJ1-1; D uncertain. Between the trimmed V and J ends, which lost 0 bases and 1 base, there was a span of 6 bases. Germline values: CDR1 LGHDT, CDR2 YNNKEL (reference sequence). This CDR3 is 14 amino acids long. The chain's CDR3 is CASSQDWANTEAFF. The DNA of the CDR3 is TGTGCCAGCAGCCAAGATTGGGCGAACACTGAAGCTTTCTTT.

The chain has TRBV4-1 and TRBJ1-6, with TRBD1 as a possible D gene (5 bases). This CDR3 is 14 amino acids long. Germline assignment: CDR1 MGHRA and CDR2 YSYEKL. V lost 5 bases to trimming and J lost 7 bases, with 12 bases between them. As DNA, the CDR3 is TGCGCCAGCAGCTTGGGACGTGGGAATTCACCCCTCCACTTT. As protein: CASSLGRGNSPLHF.

The chain couples TRBV3-1 to TRBJ2-1; 13 bases fit TRBD2. V lost 3 bases, J lost 6 bases, and 2 bases stayed unmatched. Per germline, CDR1 LGHDT and CDR2 YNNKEL (reference sequence). The CDR3 contains 15 residues. CDR3 amino acids: CASSQTSGGLNEQFF. The DNA for the CDR3 is TGTGCCAGCAGCCAGACTAGCGGGGGGCTCAATGAGCAGTTCTTC.

The chain employs TRBV23-1 and TRBJ1-2, with D unresolved. TRBV23-1 is placed among ORFs of uncertain function. V shed 2 bases and J shed 5 bases, with 24 bases lying between them. CDR3 size: 18 residues. CDR3 in amino acids: CASSQPWTEEDDMYGYTF. CDR3 bases: TGCGCCAGCAGTCAACCCTGGACTGAGGAAGACGATATGTATGGCTACACCTTC.

The chain is built from TRBV28 and TRBJ2-7, with 9 positions matching TRBD1. CDR1 is MDHEN and CDR2 is SYDVKM in the germline V gene. The CDR3 covers 14 residues. The trim removed 5 bases at V and 2 bases at J, leaving 4 bases unmatched. The CDR3 protein is CASSPRTGAYEQYF. DNA of the CDR3: TGTGCCAGCAGTCCTCGGACAGGGGCCTACGAGCAGTACTTC. Complete variable domain (other parts from reference TRBV28 and TRBJ2-7): DVKVTQSSRYLVKRTGEKVFLECVQDMDHENMFWYRQDPGLGLRLIYFSYDVKMKEKGDIPEGYSVSREKKERFSLILESASTNQTSMYLCASSPRTGAYEQYFGPGTRLTVT.

V usage is TRBV20-1 and J usage is TRBJ1-6, with D unresolved. Germline V CDR1 and CDR2: DFQATT, SNEGSKA (reference sequence). The V end lost 0 bases, the J end lost 0 bases, and 12 bases lay between the germline ends. This CDR3 spans 17 amino acids. CDR3 amino acids: CSARDLDMSSYNSPLHF. CDR3 in DNA: TGCAGTGCTAGAGATCTAGACATGAGCTCCTATAATTCACCCCTCCACTTT.

This chain uses TRBV13 with TRBJ1-2; perhaps TRBD1 as D (5 bases). This CDR3 is built from 13 residues. Germline loops: CDR1 PRHDT, CDR2 FYEKMQ (reference sequence). Between the trimmed V and J ends, which lost 4 bases and 4 bases, there was a span of 10 bases. CDR3 loop: CASSSGRGYGYTF. The CDR3 DNA follows: TGTGCCAGCAGCTCCGGAAGGGGCTATGGCTACACCTTC.

V is TRBV29-1 and J is TRBJ1-2, with unresolved D. CDR1 is SQVTM, CDR2 ANQGSEA, per germline. The CDR3 has 14 amino acids. Between the trimmed V and J ends, which lost 2 bases and 3 bases, there was a span of 13 bases. Written as DNA, the CDR3 is TGCAGCGTTGAATCCCCGACCCCCGACTATGGCTACACCTTC. Amino acid sequence: CSVESPTPDYGYTF.

The genes are TRBV6-5 and TRBJ2-5; D unclear. V gave up 0 bases and J gave up 4 bases, with 3 bases separating them. The CDR3 has 12 residues. CDR1 and CDR2 (germline): MNHEY, SVGAGI. CDR3 sequence reads: CASSYSRETQYF. DNA of the CDR3: TGTGCCAGCAGTTACTCGAGAGAGACCCAGTACTTC.

This clonotype is a singleton in its sample. This rearrangement joins TRBV20-1 to TRBJ2-1; no definite D call. CDR3 length equals 11 residues. Trimming cost V 6 bases and J 8 bases, with 11 bases left between them. The germline CDR1 and CDR2 sequences are DFQATT and SNEGSKA (reference sequence). DNA for the CDR3: TGCAGTGCCACCCCCCCGCATGAGCAGTTCTTC. Its translation: CSATPPHEQFF.

This clonotype was seen once. J is TRBJ1-2 and V is TRBV9; D perhaps matches TRBD1 (5 bases). The CDR3 is 16 amino acids. The germline CDR1 and CDR2 sequences are SGDLS and YYNGEE. Trimming removed 3 bases from V and 6 bases from J, with 21 bases in between. As DNA, the CDR3 is TGTGCCAGCAGCGCGTCCAGGGAGCTTCAGGGCCATGGCTACACCTTC. Encoded protein: CASSASRELQGHGYTF.

This rearrangement joins TRBV5-6 to TRBJ1-5; 7 nucleotides align to TRBD1. This CDR3 has 15 amino acids. The V and J ends lost 0 bases and 2 bases, in that order; junction bases with no gene match: 2. Germline values: CDR1 SGHDT, CDR2 YYEEEE. CDR3 nucleotides: TGTGCCAGCAGCTTGGTTGGGACAGGCAATCAGCCCCAGCATTTT. It yields the protein CASSLVGTGNQPQHF.

CDR3 DNA sequence: TGCGCCAGCAGCCAAGCAATGTCGGGTACAGATACGCAGTATTTT. Protein: CASSQAMSGTDTQYF. The genes are TRBV4-1 and TRBJ2-3, with D hard to call. The CDR3 runs 15 residues. In germline, CDR1 is MGHRA, CDR2 YSYEKL. Trimming removed 1 base at V and 3 bases at J, with 11 bases between.

The chain joins TRBV29-1 to TRBJ2-3, with 9 bases fitting TRBD1. Unmatched junction bases numbered 3, after V lost 3 bases and J lost 2 bases. The CDR3 consists of 14 residues. Germline V gene sequence: CDR1 SQVTM, CDR2 ANQGSEA. The CDR3 sequence: CSVEGTGFTDTQYF. Here the CDR3 DNA reads TGCAGCGTTGAGGGGACAGGGTTCACAGATACGCAGTATTTT.

The chain uses TRBV20-1 and TRBJ2-1; 13 nucleotides line up with TRBD2. The CDR3 is 15 residues long. Germline V gives CDR1 DFQATT, CDR2 SNEGSKA (reference sequence). V lost 4 bases and J lost 10; bases outside the gene matches: 10. This chain's CDR3 is CSATPRTSGSGEQFF. The CDR3 bases are TGCAGTGCTACCCCCAGGACTAGCGGGAGCGGCGAGCAGTTCTTC.

The chain uses TRBV28 and TRBJ1-4; TRBD1 is a possible D gene (5 bases). The length of the CDR3 is 14 residues. V lost 3 bases and J 6 bases, leaving 11 bases between the germline ends. The germline V gene encodes CDR1 MDHEN and CDR2 SYDVKM. For the CDR3, the DNA is TGTGCCAGCAGTTTCCGACAGTTTCATGAAAAACTGTTTTTT. Its protein product is CASSFRQFHEKLFF.